Sequencing of this TCR beta chain was carried out in a study of tumor-infiltrating lymphocytes in oesophageal squamous cell carcinoma. TCRdb independently ran MiXCR on the PCR reads; one entry per CDR3 protein. Seen here are fewer than 20,000 distinct CDR3 sequences, 35% to 50% observed once, and the top ten hold 29%. The CDR3 consists of 14 residues. Trimming took 3 bases from V and 3 from J, leaving 9 bases between them. The sequence derives from a male donor with esophageal squamous cell carcinoma. V usage is TRBV12-3 or TRBV12-4 and J usage is TRBJ2-1, with D perhaps TRBD2 (6 bases). Specimen: esophageal tumor tissue. The CDR3 here is CASSLGGNYNEQFF. The CDR3 region has the DNA TGTGCCAGCAGTTTGGGCGGGAACTACAATGAGCAGTTCTTC.